This T cell receptor beta chain was profiled in a study of breast tumors, draining lymph nodes, adjacent tissues. TCRdb re-derived calls from the multiplex PCR reads in MiXCR, one entry per CDR3 protein. The sample records roughly 32,000 distinct CDR3 sequences, around a third being singletons. This clonotype showed up many times. The TCR originated in a female donor with breast cancer. Some clones in this sample may be carry-over from other donors' samples. The sample consisted of breast tumor tissue.

The CDR3 sequence is CASSYDRAGELFF. The CDR3 bases are TGTGCCAGCAGCTACGACAGGGCCGGGGAGCTGTTTTTT. The chain joins TRBV7-8 to TRBJ2-2, with 7 nucleotides matching TRBD1. Trimming at V came to 4 bases and at J to 6 bases, leaving 2 bases not matched to a gene. Germline CDR1 and CDR2: SGHVS and FQNEAQ. The CDR3 contains 13 residues.